A single sample is the source of the 5 T cell receptor beta chains below, sequenced in a study of cytomegalovirus exposure and HLA in healthy donors. The assay was immunoSEQ multiplex PCR, and TCRdb's table has in-frame clones only and misses some. The sample includes 150,000 to 200,000 clones, approximately 85% of them seen just once. The sequencing input was PBMCs. These TCRs come from a young woman in good health and CMV-seronegative.

V usage is TRBV11-2 and J usage is TRBJ2-7; 15 bases line up with TRBD2. The CDR3 has 15 residues. The germline V gene has CDR1 SGHAT and CDR2 FQNNGV. The V gene end was trimmed by 6 bases and the J gene end by 4 bases; junction bases not matched to a gene: 4. The CDR3 here is CASRRTSGRVYEQYF. The CDR3 DNA follows: TGTGCCAGCAGACGGACTAGCGGGAGGGTTTACGAGCAGTACTTC.

The chain combines TRBV5-1 with TRBJ1-3, with TRBD1 matching 7 bases. CDR3 length equals 14 residues. Germline trimming cut 4 bases from V and 3 bases from J; bases unmatched to any gene: 4. Germline values: CDR1 SGHRS, CDR2 YFSETQ. CDR3 in amino acids: CASSPRDSGNTIYF. The CDR3 DNA reads TGCGCCAGCAGCCCCCGGGACAGTGGAAACACCATATATTTT.

This chain links TRBV19 with TRBJ2-7; TRBD2 agrees at 9 bases. The germline V gene encodes CDR1 LNHDA and CDR2 SQIVND (reference sequence). J was trimmed by 4 bases and V by 7 bases; bases with no gene match: 11. The CDR3 is 15 residues long. This CDR3 reads CASKRREGQVYEQYF. The CDR3 region has the DNA TGTGCCAGTAAGCGGCGGGAGGGCCAGGTATACGAGCAGTACTTC.

The J gene is TRBJ1-1, the V gene TRBV10-1; the match to TRBD1 covers 7 bases. The CDR3 has 14 residues. Trimming at V came to 10 bases and at J to 4 bases, leaving 12 bases not matched to a gene. CDR1 and CDR2 from the germline V gene are WNHNN and SYGVQD (reference sequence). The CDR3 loop is CATRTGEYSTEAFF. The CDR3, as DNA: TGCGCCACCCGAACAGGGGAATACAGCACTGAAGCTTTCTTT.

In this sample, this clone turned up a few times. The chain links TRBV10-3 to TRBJ2-2; unclear D gene. V was clipped by 5 bases and J by 6 bases, with 13 bases between them. This CDR3 spans 14 amino acids. The germline gives CDR1 ENHRY, CDR2 SYGVKD. The CDR3, as DNA: TGTGCCATCAGTCGACAAGAGATTTCCGGGGAGCTGTTTTTT. It yields the protein CAISRQEISGELFF.